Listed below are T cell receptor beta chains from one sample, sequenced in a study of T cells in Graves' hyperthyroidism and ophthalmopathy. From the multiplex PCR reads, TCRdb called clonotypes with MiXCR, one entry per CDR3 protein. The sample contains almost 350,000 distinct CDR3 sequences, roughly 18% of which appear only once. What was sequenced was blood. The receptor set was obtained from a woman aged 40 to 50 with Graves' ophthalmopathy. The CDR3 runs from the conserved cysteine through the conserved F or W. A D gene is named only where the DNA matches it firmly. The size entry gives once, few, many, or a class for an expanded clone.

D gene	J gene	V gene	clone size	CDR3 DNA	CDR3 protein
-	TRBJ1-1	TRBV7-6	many	TGTGCCAGCAGCTTAGTAGCGGGGAGTTTCACTGAAGCTTTCTTT	CASSLVAGSFTEAFF
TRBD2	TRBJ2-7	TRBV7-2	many	TGTGCCAGCAGCGGCTGGACTAGCGGGAAGGACGAGCAGTACTTC	CASSGWTSGKDEQYF
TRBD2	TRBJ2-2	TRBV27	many	TGTGCCAGCAGTCCCGGGACTAGCGGGAGGGCCCTTTGGACCGGGGAGCTGTTTTTT	CASSPGTSGRALWTGELFF
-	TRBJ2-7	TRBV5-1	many	TGCGCCAGCAGCTGGGTGGGCCTCTACGAGCAGTACTTC	CASSWVGLYEQYF
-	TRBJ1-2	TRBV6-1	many	TGTGCCAGCCCTCTTGGTGGAGGCTACACCTTC	CASPLGGGYTF
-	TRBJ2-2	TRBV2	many	TGTGCCAGCAGTGAGAATGTGAACAGGCTGAACACCGGGGAGCTGTTTTTT	CASSENVNRLNTGELFF
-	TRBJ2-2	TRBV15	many	TGTGCCACCAGCAGAGTTGGGGTCACCGGGGAGCTGTTTTTT	CATSRVGVTGELFF
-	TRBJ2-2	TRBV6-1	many	TGTGCCACCCTCCCGGCTAGCAGGACCGGGGAGCTGTTTTTT	CATLPASRTGELFF
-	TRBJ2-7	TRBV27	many	TGTGCCAGCAGTTTATTCCGACAGGCAACCTACGAGCAGTACTTC	CASSLFRQATYEQYF
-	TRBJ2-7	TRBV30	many	TGTGCCTGGAGAGAAAACCGGTCCACACCCTACGAGCAGTACTTC	CAWRENRSTPYEQYF
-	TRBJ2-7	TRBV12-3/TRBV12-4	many	TGTGCCAGCAGCCCCGGTCCCGCCTACGAGCAGTACTTC	CASSPGPAYEQYF
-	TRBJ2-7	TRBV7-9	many	TGTGCCAGCAGCTCGGACGGCTACGAGCAGTACTTC	CASSSDGYEQYF
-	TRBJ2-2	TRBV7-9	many	TGTGCCAGCAGTCTTACAGGGACCACCGGGGAGCTGTTTTTT	CASSLTGTTGELFF
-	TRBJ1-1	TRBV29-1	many	TGCAGCGCGTGGGCGAACACTGAAGCTTTCTTT	CSAWANTEAFF
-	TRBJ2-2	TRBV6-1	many	TGTGCCAGCGGGGACCTTATGGACGCGAACACCGGGGAGCTGTTTTTT	CASGDLMDANTGELFF
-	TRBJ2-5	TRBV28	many	TGTGCCAGTTTTCCAACAGGGAGGGAGACCCAGTACTTC	CASFPTGRETQYF